The present TCR beta chain was sequenced within a study of shared clonotypes between healthy human individuals. About the research overall: Donors, aged 18 to 49, were a couple of women and a few men. Whole-study findings and limits: Rarefaction demonstrated incomplete sorted-subset sequencing despite large depth.

As to this clone: What it binds is not known.

Selected positively for CCR7 and CD45RO-negative, naive CD8 cells excluded terminally differentiated effector memory CD45RA+ cells. Assay used: immunoSEQ multiplex PCR; TCRdb lists only in-frame clones, some missing. The sample holds about 820,000 clones, roughly 92% seen once. The V gene's germline CDR1 is MGHRA and CDR2 YSYEKL. This CDR3 region has 14 residues. With 1 base removed from V and 10 bases from J, the gap between germline ends came to 17 bases. This rearrangement joins TRBV4-1 to TRBJ2-7; the D gene is possibly TRBD2 (6 bases). The TCR was taken from a man aged 30 to 39 in good health. The sample was naive CD8+ T cells sorted from blood. CDR3 sequence: CASSQVLADNLQYF. The CDR3 DNA follows: TGCGCCAGCAGCCAAGTGTTAGCGGACAACCTTCAGTACTTC.